These 27 T cell receptor beta chains were all obtained from the same sample, sequenced in a study of T cells after posttransplantation cyclophosphamide. Assay used: immunoSEQ multiplex PCR; TCRdb lists only in-frame clones, some missing. The table shows 8,000 to 10,000 clones, with about four fifths occurring only once. A marrow graft followed busulfan-fludarabine conditioning, with cyclophosphamide on days +3 and +4. Sequencing was performed on PBMCs, taken just over 1,900 days after a stem cell transplant with posttransplant cyclophosphamide. These receptors were taken from a female patient in her forties who received an allogeneic stem cell transplant from a related donor, was CMV-positive, and had no GVHD. Some T cells may be transferred from the graft donor.

This chain joins TRBV21-1 and TRBJ1-6; TRBD1 is the table's D call and was not checked against the DNA. TRBV21-1 constitutes a pseudogene. The CDR3 runs 17 residues. The CDR3 spells CASSMRTGILYNSPLHF. CDR3 in DNA: TGTGCCAGCAGCATGCGGACAGGAATTCTCTATAATTCACCCCTCCACTTT.

The chain couples TRBV5-1 to TRBJ2-3; D is perhaps TRBD1 (8 bases). Trimming cost V 5 bases and J 4 bases, with 20 bases left between them. Germline CDR1 and CDR2: SGHRS and YFSETQ. CDR3 length: 16 residues. In DNA, the CDR3 is TGCGCCAGCAGTTTTGCAGGGGGCGGGAGCCCAGATACGCAGTATTTT. Protein sequence: CASSFAGGGSPDTQYF. Variable domain in full (rest from reference TRBV5-1 and TRBJ2-3): KAGVTQTPRYLIKTRGQQVTLSCSPISGHRSVSWYQQTPGQGLQFLFEYFSETQRNKGNFPGRFSGRQFSNSRSEMNVSTLELGDSALYLCASSFAGGGSPDTQYFGPGTRLTVL.

The V call is TRBV29-1, the J call TRBJ1-4, with D tentatively TRBD1 (6 bases). From germline, CDR1 is SQVTM and CDR2 ANQGSEA. V dropped 4 bases and J dropped 8 bases, with 14 bases sitting between them. The CDR3 runs to 13 residues. The CDR3 region is CSVVGAKGEKLFF. The CDR3 region has the DNA TGCAGCGTTGTGGGGGCAAAGGGGGAAAAACTGTTTTTT.

The chain has TRBV19 and TRBJ2-7; 7 positions agree with TRBD1. The germline gives CDR1 LNHDA, CDR2 SQIVND (reference sequence). The CDR3 is 14 amino acids. The V segment lost 7 bases and the J segment 0 bases; nucleotides outside the gene matches: 6. The CDR3 protein is CASKNRGSSYEQYF. CDR3 DNA: TGTGCCAGTAAAAACAGGGGATCCTCCTACGAGCAGTACTTC.

The chain is built from TRBV4-1 and TRBJ1-2, with a weak D call TRBD1 (5 bases). The CDR3 covers 15 residues. The V end lost 3 bases, the J end lost 5 bases, and 16 bases lay between the germline ends. From germline, CDR1 is MGHRA and CDR2 YSYEKL. The chain's CDR3 is CASSHPGQAFYGYTF. DNA of the CDR3: TGCGCCAGCAGCCACCCTGGACAAGCCTTTTATGGCTACACCTTC.

The V call is TRBV18, the J call TRBJ2-1, with TRBD2 matching 10 bases. CDR3 length: 15 amino acids. The germline gives CDR1 KGHSH, CDR2 LQKENI. The junction had 6 bases not matched to a gene; V was cut back by 3 bases and J by 7 bases. The CDR3 sequence is CASSPISSGGNEQFF. The CDR3 nucleotides are TGTGCCAGCTCACCGATTTCTAGCGGGGGTAATGAGCAGTTCTTC.

This clone was picked up one time. This chain connects TRBV2 to TRBJ1-1, with 11 positions matching TRBD1. The CDR3 has 15 amino acids. Trimming took 3 bases from V and 6 from J; bases not matched to a gene: 6. CDR1 is SNHLY and CDR2 is FYNNEI in the germline V gene. CDR3: CASSDEPGQGAEAFF. CDR3 coding DNA: TGTGCCAGCAGTGATGAACCGGGACAGGGGGCTGAAGCTTTCTTT.

The chain carries TRBV4-1 and TRBJ1-5; D unclear. Between the trimmed V and J ends, which lost 3 bases and 7 bases, there was a span of 10 bases. The germline V gene encodes CDR1 MGHRA and CDR2 YSYEKL. The CDR3 sequence is 13 residues long. This CDR3 reads CASSHDRGQPQHF. In DNA form, the CDR3 reads TGCGCCAGCAGCCACGATCGCGGGCAGCCCCAGCATTTT.

The gene calls are TRBV6-5 and TRBJ2-1, with TRBD2 identical over 7 bases. The length of the CDR3 is 15 residues. Germline V gene data show CDR1 as MNHEY and CDR2 as SVGAGI. V shed 0 bases and J 3 bases; nucleotides not matched to a gene: 2. CDR3 loop: CASSYSGGNYNEQFF. The CDR3 bases are TGTGCCAGCAGTTACTCGGGGGGGAACTACAATGAGCAGTTCTTC.

The chain joins TRBV11-2 to TRBJ2-3; 7 bases align to TRBD1. This CDR3 contains 15 residues. V shed 5 bases, J shed 3 bases, and the junction held 8 bases outside the gene matches. Germline CDR1 is SGHAT and CDR2 is FQNNGV. For the CDR3, the DNA is TGTGCCAGCAGCCCCCAAGGGACAGAGACAGATACGCAGTATTTT. It is translated as CASSPQGTETDTQYF.

The chain uses TRBV9 and TRBJ2-6, with a weak D call TRBD2 (5 bases). This CDR3 has 18 amino acids. V was shortened by 3 bases and J by 1 base, with 17 bases between the two germline ends. CDR1 is SGDLS, CDR2 YYNGEE, per germline. CDR3 loop: CASSADPRPGSGANVLTF. The CDR3 DNA sequence: TGTGCCAGCAGCGCCGACCCAAGGCCGGGATCTGGGGCCAACGTCCTGACTTTC.

The chain uses TRBV4-2 and TRBJ2-3, with 12 positions matching TRBD2. Germline CDR1 LGHNA, CDR2 YNFKEQ. This CDR3 has 17 residues. The V and J ends lost 5 bases and 6 bases, in that order; junction bases with no gene match: 12. As DNA, the CDR3 is TGTGCCAGCAGCGTTGGCACCCTAGCGGGGGGGTTGGATACGCAGTATTTT. Its protein is CASSVGTLAGGLDTQYF.

The rearrangement joins TRBV27 to TRBJ2-7; 10 nucleotides agree with TRBD1. The trim removed 6 bases at V and 5 bases at J, leaving 7 bases unmatched. The CDR3 has 14 residues. Germline CDR1 is MNHEY and CDR2 is SMNVEV (reference sequence). The CDR3 protein is CASSPGTGVNEQYF. DNA for the CDR3: TGTGCCAGCAGCCCCGGGACAGGGGTAAACGAGCAGTACTTC.

The rearrangement joins TRBV5-5 to TRBJ1-2; D may be TRBD1 (6 bases). The length of the CDR3 is 16 residues. The germline V gene encodes CDR1 SGHKS and CDR2 YYEKEE (reference sequence). Trimming removed 4 bases from V and 7 bases from J, with 23 bases in between. The CDR3 nucleotides are TGTGCCAGCAGCCCGGAGGTTAGGGGGTTACCGCGTGGCTACACCTTC. The encoded protein is CASSPEVRGLPRGYTF.

The chain uses TRBV28 and TRBJ1-4; D is uncertain. V was cut by 7 bases and J by 0 bases, with 9 bases left in between. CDR1 is MDHEN and CDR2 is SYDVKM in the germline V gene. CDR3 length: 14 residues. The CDR3: CASTSTSTNEKLFF. The CDR3, as DNA: TGTGCCAGCACCTCGACATCAACTAATGAAAAACTGTTTTTT.

The chain joins TRBV7-6 to TRBJ2-5; 12 positions agree with TRBD2. This CDR3 is built from 17 residues. Unmatched junction bases numbered 7, after V lost 0 bases and J lost 5 bases. The germline gives CDR1 SGHVS, CDR2 FNYEAQ. CDR3 nucleotide sequence: TGTGCCAGCAGCTTAGCCCCTAGCGGGGGGGGGCAGGAGACCCAGTACTTC. Translation: CASSLAPSGGGQETQYF.

The chain recombines TRBV7-2 with TRBJ2-7, with TRBD2 matching 7 bases. The V gene's germline CDR1 is SGHTA and CDR2 FQGNSA. The trim removed 4 bases at V and 3 bases at J, leaving 9 bases unmatched. The length of the CDR3 is 15 residues. CDR3 sequence (DNA): TGTGCCAGCAGCTCCGGCGGGGGACTAATCTACGAGCAGTACTTC. Translated: CASSSGGGLIYEQYF.

This chain connects TRBV19 to TRBJ1-5; 9 nucleotides align to TRBD1. This CDR3 is built from 15 residues. Trimming cost V 2 bases and J 5 bases; bases outside gene matches: 4. The V gene's germline CDR1 is LNHDA and CDR2 SQIVND (reference sequence). CDR3 loop: CASSIWTGVYQPQHF. As DNA, the CDR3 is TGTGCCAGTAGTATATGGACAGGGGTATATCAGCCCCAGCATTTT. Looking up the rest from reference TRBV19 and TRBJ1-5 gives the full variable domain: DGGITQSPKYLFRKEGQNVTLSCEQNLNHDAMYWYRQDPGQGLRLIYYSQIVNDFQKGDIAEGYSVSREKKESFPLTVTSAQKNPTAFYLCASSIWTGVYQPQHFGDGTRLSIL.

The chain has TRBV19 and TRBJ2-3; 9 nucleotides line up with TRBD1. J was trimmed by 0 bases and V by 5 bases; bases with no gene match: 6. The CDR3 consists of 16 residues. The germline gives CDR1 LNHDA, CDR2 SQIVND (reference sequence). As DNA, the CDR3 is TGTGCCAGTAGTGCATCCGGGACAGGGAGCACAGATACGCAGTATTTT. Translated, it gives CASSASGTGSTDTQYF.

This chain joins TRBV9 and TRBJ2-1, with D maybe TRBD1 (5 bases). There are 13 residues in the CDR3. Trimming shortened V by 4 bases and J by 4 bases, and 9 bases separated the two germline ends. The germline gives CDR1 SGDLS, CDR2 YYNGEE. CDR3 region: CASSLRQYNEQFF. CDR3 DNA sequence: TGTGCCAGCAGCCTCCGACAGTACAATGAGCAGTTCTTC.

The V gene is TRBV5-5, the J gene TRBJ2-5, with 7 bases matching TRBD2. Germline CDR1 SGHKS, CDR2 YYEKEE (reference sequence). The CDR3 sequence is 17 residues long. V lost 0 bases, J lost 0 bases, and 8 bases stayed unmatched. CDR3 sequence (DNA): TGTGCCAGCAGCTTGGGCGGTAGCGGGTGGTACCAAGAGACCCAGTACTTC. Its protein is CASSLGGSGWYQETQYF.

This chain joins TRBV19 and TRBJ2-1, with TRBD1 matching over 9 bases. CDR1 is LNHDA, CDR2 SQIVND, per germline (reference sequence). V lost 4 bases and J lost 5; bases outside the gene matches: 9. The CDR3 consists of 16 residues. The CDR3 DNA is TGTGCCAGTAGTACGACGACAGGGGGGCTACACAATGAGCAGTTCTTC. Protein sequence: CASSTTTGGLHNEQFF.

The chain links TRBV7-9 to TRBJ2-5; 13 bases are shared with TRBD2. V lost 11 bases and J lost 0; bases outside the gene matches: 18. Germline lookup yields CDR1 SEHNR and CDR2 FQNEAQ (reference sequence). This CDR3 is built from 19 residues. CDR3 loop: CACNKVATSGGPYQETQYF. CDR3 in DNA: TGTGCCTGCAACAAGGTCGCGACTAGCGGGGGGCCATACCAAGAGACCCAGTACTTC.

The chain carries TRBV18 and TRBJ2-7; TRBD1 agrees at 7 bases. With V trimmed by 5 bases and J by 2 bases, 9 bases remained unmatched. The CDR3 spans 15 residues. CDR1 is KGHSH, CDR2 LQKENI, per germline. As DNA, the CDR3 is TGTGCCAGCTCATTCCGGGACAGTGAAGCCTACGAGCAGTACTTC. Translating gives CASSFRDSEAYEQYF.

CDR3 amino acids: CASSEIPRDYGYTF. The CDR3 coding sequence is TGTGCCAGCAGTGAGATACCTCGAGACTATGGCTACACCTTC. J is TRBJ1-2 and V is TRBV6-4; D is unresolved. V lost 3 bases to trimming and J lost 3 bases, with 11 bases between them. CDR3 length equals 14 residues. Germline CDR1 reads MRHNA; CDR2 reads SNTAGT.

V gene TRBV7-3 combines with J gene TRBJ2-7, with a weak D call TRBD1 (5 bases). The CDR3 totals 14 residues. CDR1 and CDR2 from the germline V gene are SGHTA and FQGTGA. V lost 2 bases to trimming and J lost 0 bases, with 8 bases between them. The CDR3 DNA sequence: TGTGCCAGCAGCTTATTAGGGGACTCCTACGAGCAGTACTTC. Its protein is CASSLLGDSYEQYF.

CDR3 coding DNA: TGTGCCAGCTCACCACCGCCAGGGGGCTATGGCTACACCTTC. Translated: CASSPPPGGYGYTF. The genes are TRBV18 and TRBJ1-2; 7 bases fit TRBD1. The length of the CDR3 is 14 residues. V gave up 0 bases and J gave up 4 bases; unmatched junction bases: 2. Germline CDR1 KGHSH, CDR2 LQKENI.